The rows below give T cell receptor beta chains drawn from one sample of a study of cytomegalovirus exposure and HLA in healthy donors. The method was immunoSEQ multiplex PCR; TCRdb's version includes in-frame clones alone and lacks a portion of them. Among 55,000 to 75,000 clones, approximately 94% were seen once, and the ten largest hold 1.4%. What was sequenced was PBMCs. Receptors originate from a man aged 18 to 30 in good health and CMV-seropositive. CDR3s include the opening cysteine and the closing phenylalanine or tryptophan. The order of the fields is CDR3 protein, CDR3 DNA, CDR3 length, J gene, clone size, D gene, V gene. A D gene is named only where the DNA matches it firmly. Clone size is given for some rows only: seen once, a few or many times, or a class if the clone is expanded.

cdr3_aa: CASSVDRRTGYEQYF
cdr3_nt: TGTGCCAGCAGTGTGGACAGGAGGACAGGGTACGAGCAGTACTTC
cdr3_length: 15
j_call: TRBJ2-7
clone_size: .
d_call: TRBD1
v_call: TRBV6-1

cdr3_aa: CASSLPGADTQYF
cdr3_nt: TGTGCCAGCAGTTTACCAGGGGCAGATACGCAGTATTTT
cdr3_length: 13
j_call: TRBJ2-3
clone_size: .
d_call: .
v_call: TRBV27

cdr3_aa: CASSLSQTSGRYEQFF
cdr3_nt: TGTGCCAGCAGTTTATCGCAGACTAGCGGGAGGTATGAGCAGTTCTTC
cdr3_length: 16
j_call: TRBJ2-1
clone_size: .
d_call: TRBD2
v_call: TRBV27

cdr3_aa: CARRHIAGVWFYNEQFF
cdr3_nt: TGTGCCAGGCGACACATAGCGGGAGTATGGTTTTACAATGAGCAGTTCTTC
cdr3_length: 17
j_call: TRBJ2-1
clone_size: .
d_call: TRBD2
v_call: TRBV28

cdr3_aa: CASSLGSGYPNNYGYTF
cdr3_nt: TGTGCCAGCAGCTTGGGTTCCGGGTACCCCAACAACTATGGCTACACCTTC
cdr3_length: 17
j_call: TRBJ1-2
clone_size: .
d_call: .
v_call: TRBV5-4

cdr3_aa: CASSSPSYGVFF
cdr3_nt: TGTGCCAGCAGCTCCCCCAGTTACGGGGTGTTTTTT
cdr3_length: 12
j_call: TRBJ2-2
clone_size: .
d_call: .
v_call: TRBV7-9

cdr3_aa: CASRLDLASDTQYF
cdr3_nt: TGTGCCAGCAGGCTCGACCTAGCTTCGGATACGCAGTATTTT
cdr3_length: 14
j_call: TRBJ2-3
clone_size: .
d_call: .
v_call: TRBV28

cdr3_aa: CASRSGTQNSPLHF
cdr3_nt: TGCGCCAGCAGATCCGGGACACAGAATTCACCCCTCCACTTT
cdr3_length: 14
j_call: TRBJ1-6
clone_size: .
d_call: .
v_call: TRBV5-1

cdr3_aa: CASSLNSVTSAGEQYF
cdr3_nt: TGCGCCAGCAGCTTAAATTCTGTGACTAGCGCTGGCGAGCAGTACTTC
cdr3_length: 16
j_call: TRBJ2-7
clone_size: few
d_call: TRBD2
v_call: TRBV5-1

cdr3_aa: CASSIHRGSSYEQYF
cdr3_nt: TGTGCCAGTAGTATTCACAGGGGAAGCTCCTACGAGCAGTACTTC
cdr3_length: 15
j_call: TRBJ2-7
clone_size: .
d_call: TRBD1
v_call: TRBV19

cdr3_aa: CASSYRGSPYEQYF
cdr3_nt: TGTGCCAGCAGCTACCGGGGAAGCCCCTACGAGCAGTACTTC
cdr3_length: 14
j_call: TRBJ2-7
clone_size: .
d_call: .
v_call: TRBV2

cdr3_aa: CASRPDSPNEKLFF
cdr3_nt: TGTGCCAGCAGGCCAGACAGTCCCAATGAAAAACTGTTTTTT
cdr3_length: 14
j_call: TRBJ1-4
clone_size: .
d_call: .
v_call: TRBV28

cdr3_aa: CASTMTVGTEAFF
cdr3_nt: TGTGCCAGCACCATGACAGTAGGCACTGAAGCTTTCTTT
cdr3_length: 13
j_call: TRBJ1-1
clone_size: .
d_call: .
v_call: TRBV6-1

cdr3_aa: CAIRRDSTYEQYF
cdr3_nt: TGTGCCATCAGACGGGACAGTACCTACGAGCAGTACTTC
cdr3_length: 13
j_call: TRBJ2-7
clone_size: .
d_call: TRBD1
v_call: TRBV10-3

cdr3_aa: CASSDSGGHPYGYTF
cdr3_nt: TGCGCCAGCAGCGATTCGGGGGGACACCCCTATGGCTACACCTTC
cdr3_length: 15
j_call: TRBJ1-2
clone_size: .
d_call: .
v_call: TRBV5-1

cdr3_aa: CASLPGGGGYTF
cdr3_nt: TGTGCCAGCCTCCCCGGGGGAGGGGGCTACACCTTC
cdr3_length: 12
j_call: TRBJ1-2
clone_size: .
d_call: .
v_call: TRBV2

cdr3_aa: CASSPRTGVRTYEQYF
cdr3_nt: TGTGCCAGCAGCCCGAGGACAGGGGTTAGGACCTACGAGCAGTACTTC
cdr3_length: 16
j_call: TRBJ2-7
clone_size: .
d_call: TRBD1
v_call: TRBV27

cdr3_aa: CASSLRPGQGHENEQFF
cdr3_nt: TGTGCCAGCAGCTTGAGACCGGGACAGGGTCATGAGAATGAGCAGTTCTTC
cdr3_length: 17
j_call: TRBJ2-1
clone_size: .
d_call: TRBD1
v_call: TRBV11-1

cdr3_aa: CAWSVLAEETQYF
cdr3_nt: TGTGCCTGGAGTGTACTAGCGGAAGAGACCCAGTACTTC
cdr3_length: 13
j_call: TRBJ2-5
clone_size: .
d_call: TRBD2
v_call: TRBV30

cdr3_aa: CAISEYSYNEQFF
cdr3_nt: TGTGCCATCAGTGAATATTCGTACAATGAGCAGTTCTTC
cdr3_length: 13
j_call: TRBJ2-1
clone_size: .
d_call: .
v_call: TRBV10-3

cdr3_aa: CASSERREGGYTF
cdr3_nt: TGTGCCAGCAGTGAAAGGAGGGAGGGTGGCTACACCTTC
cdr3_length: 13
j_call: TRBJ1-2
clone_size: .
d_call: .
v_call: TRBV2

cdr3_aa: CASSLGLDRNNEQFF
cdr3_nt: TGTGCCAGCAGCTTGGGGCTAGACAGGAACAATGAGCAGTTCTTC
cdr3_length: 15
j_call: TRBJ2-1
clone_size: .
d_call: .
v_call: TRBV11-1

cdr3_aa: CASSQSGREAFF
cdr3_nt: TGTGCCAGCAGCCAATCGGGCAGGGAAGCTTTCTTT
cdr3_length: 12
j_call: TRBJ1-1
clone_size: .
d_call: .
v_call: TRBV16

cdr3_aa: CASSPEGQGIGEQYF
cdr3_nt: TGCGCCAGCAGCCCCGAGGGACAGGGGATCGGCGAGCAGTACTTC
cdr3_length: 15
j_call: TRBJ2-7
clone_size: .
d_call: TRBD1
v_call: TRBV4-1

cdr3_aa: CSVSGDRGKSRFTDTQYF
cdr3_nt: TGCAGCGTGTCAGGCGACAGGGGGAAATCTAGATTCACAGATACGCAGTATTTT
cdr3_length: 18
j_call: TRBJ2-3
clone_size: .
d_call: TRBD1
v_call: TRBV29-1

cdr3_aa: CASNRGSATNEKLFF
cdr3_nt: TGTGCCAGTAACCGGGGATCGGCAACTAATGAAAAACTGTTTTTT
cdr3_length: 15
j_call: TRBJ1-4
clone_size: .
d_call: .
v_call: TRBV19

cdr3_aa: CASSYGQGIKKAFF
cdr3_nt: TGTGCCAGCAGTTACGGACAGGGCATAAAGAAGGCTTTCTTT
cdr3_length: 14
j_call: TRBJ1-1
clone_size: .
d_call: TRBD1
v_call: TRBV28

cdr3_aa: CASSLVGGRGSYEQYF
cdr3_nt: TGTGCCAGCAGCTTAGTGGGCGGGAGGGGGTCCTACGAGCAGTACTTC
cdr3_length: 16
j_call: TRBJ2-7
clone_size: .
d_call: TRBD2
v_call: TRBV7-2

cdr3_aa: CASSLYRDRSTEQYF
cdr3_nt: TGTGCCAGCAGTTTATATAGGGACAGGTCCACCGAGCAGTACTTC
cdr3_length: 15
j_call: TRBJ2-7
clone_size: .
d_call: TRBD1
v_call: TRBV28

cdr3_aa: CASSPWTSSSEQYF
cdr3_nt: TGTGCCAGCAGCCCTTGGACTAGCTCTAGCGAGCAGTACTTC
cdr3_length: 14
j_call: TRBJ2-7
clone_size: .
d_call: TRBD2
v_call: TRBV7-9

cdr3_aa: CASTRKGQGVGKLFF
cdr3_nt: TGTGCCAGCACCAGAAAGGGACAGGGTGTGGGAAAACTGTTTTTT
cdr3_length: 15
j_call: TRBJ1-4
clone_size: .
d_call: TRBD1
v_call: TRBV6-5

cdr3_aa: CASKQANEKLFF
cdr3_nt: TGTGCCAGCAAACAGGCAAATGAAAAACTGTTTTTT
cdr3_length: 12
j_call: TRBJ1-4
clone_size: .
d_call: .
v_call: TRBV6-1

cdr3_aa: CASSPPSPGMNTEAFF
cdr3_nt: TGTGCCAGCTCACCACCATCCCCAGGGATGAACACTGAAGCTTTCTTT
cdr3_length: 16
j_call: TRBJ1-1
clone_size: .
d_call: .
v_call: TRBV18

cdr3_aa: CASSSGLGRSYNEQFF
cdr3_nt: TGTGCCAGCAGCTCAGGGTTAGGCCGCTCCTACAATGAGCAGTTCTTC
cdr3_length: 16
j_call: TRBJ2-1
clone_size: once
d_call: .
v_call: TRBV27

cdr3_aa: CASSLEGTTEAFF
cdr3_nt: TGCGCCAGCAGCTTGGAGGGGACAACTGAAGCTTTCTTT
cdr3_length: 13
j_call: TRBJ1-1
clone_size: .
d_call: .
v_call: TRBV5-1

cdr3_aa: CASSSYDNSGNTIYF
cdr3_nt: TGTGCCAGCAGCTCGTATGACAACTCTGGAAACACCATATATTTT
cdr3_length: 15
j_call: TRBJ1-3
clone_size: once
d_call: .
v_call: TRBV7-9

cdr3_aa: CASRRAGVREKLFF
cdr3_nt: TGTGCCAGCAGGCGCGCAGGGGTTCGGGAAAAACTGTTTTTT
cdr3_length: 14
j_call: TRBJ1-4
clone_size: .
d_call: .
v_call: TRBV27

cdr3_aa: CASSSGPGTRAYEQYF
cdr3_nt: TGTGCCAGCAGCTCAGGACCCGGGACTAGGGCCTACGAGCAGTACTTC
cdr3_length: 16
j_call: TRBJ2-7
clone_size: .
d_call: TRBD2
v_call: TRBV11-2

cdr3_aa: CASSLGNQPTSGDNSSYEQYF
cdr3_nt: TGTGCCAGCAGCTTAGGGAACCAACCGACTAGCGGGGACAACAGCTCCTACGAGCAGTACTTC
cdr3_length: 21
j_call: TRBJ2-7
clone_size: .
d_call: TRBD2
v_call: TRBV13

cdr3_aa: CASSLAGADQRSYNEQFF
cdr3_nt: TGCGCCAGCAGCTTGGCCGGTGCGGATCAACGCTCCTACAATGAGCAGTTCTTC
cdr3_length: 18
j_call: TRBJ2-1
clone_size: .
d_call: .
v_call: TRBV5-1

cdr3_aa: CASSLDPTGLAGNTIYF
cdr3_nt: TGTGCCAGCAGCTTGGACCCTACAGGGTTAGCTGGAAACACCATATATTTT
cdr3_length: 17
j_call: TRBJ1-3
clone_size: .
d_call: .
v_call: TRBV5-6